This is a list of T cell receptor beta chains from one sample in a study of early T cells in non-severe SARS-CoV-2 infection. TCRdb redid the calling of the 5' RACE reads with MiXCR, one entry per CDR3 protein. The table has tens of thousands of distinct CDR3 sequences, 9.5% to 15% seen once. The material sequenced was whole blood, taken at baseline. All receptors come from an adult who was a healthcare worker with PCR-confirmed SARS-CoV-2 infection or an uninfected control (not recorded which). The donor label of this sample is uncertain. CDR3s include the opening cysteine and the closing phenylalanine or tryptophan. Fields, in order: J gene, clone size, D gene, V gene, CDR3 protein, CDR3 DNA. A D gene is named only where the DNA matches it firmly. Rows give clone size only sometimes, using once, few, many, or a class for an expanded clone.

j_gene: TRBJ1-2; abundance: -; d_gene: -; v_gene: TRBV2; CDR3aa: CASSDPGSSNYGYTF; CDR3nt: TGTGCCAGCAGTGACCCCGGGAGTTCTAACTATGGCTACACCTTC
j_gene: TRBJ2-3; abundance: many; d_gene: TRBD2; v_gene: TRBV6-1; CDR3aa: CASSESGGGPTDTQYF; CDR3nt: TGTGCCAGCAGTGAAAGTGGCGGGGGGCCTACAGATACGCAGTATTTT
j_gene: TRBJ2-1; abundance: -; d_gene: -; v_gene: TRBV20-1; CDR3aa: CSARDYSTPYNEQFF; CDR3nt: TGCAGTGCTAGAGATTATTCGACACCGTACAATGAGCAGTTCTTC
j_gene: TRBJ2-1; abundance: -; d_gene: TRBD2; v_gene: TRBV7-2; CDR3aa: CASSQTSGGANEQFF; CDR3nt: TGTGCCAGCAGCCAGACTAGCGGGGGGGCGAATGAGCAGTTCTTC
j_gene: TRBJ1-6; abundance: few; d_gene: -; v_gene: TRBV2; CDR3aa: CASSDTTDTDFSYNSPLHF; CDR3nt: TGTGCCAGCAGTGATACGACAGACACCGATTTCTCCTATAATTCACCCCTCCACTTT
j_gene: TRBJ1-1; abundance: -; d_gene: -; v_gene: TRBV7-9; CDR3aa: CASTIGPKEAFF; CDR3nt: TGTGCCAGCACCATAGGGCCCAAAGAAGCTTTCTTT
j_gene: TRBJ2-1; abundance: -; d_gene: TRBD1; v_gene: TRBV7-8; CDR3aa: CATQGTGEREQFF; CDR3nt: TGTGCCACCCAGGGGACAGGGGAAAGGGAGCAGTTCTTC
j_gene: TRBJ2-3; abundance: -; d_gene: -; v_gene: TRBV7-3; CDR3aa: CASSFGGQITDTQYF; CDR3nt: TGTGCCAGCAGCTTTGGCGGGCAAATCACAGATACGCAGTATTTT
j_gene: TRBJ1-2; abundance: -; d_gene: TRBD1; v_gene: TRBV19; CDR3aa: CASSIETGGPYGYTF; CDR3nt: TGTGCCAGTAGTATCGAGACAGGGGGCCCCTATGGCTACACCTTC
j_gene: TRBJ2-4; abundance: few; d_gene: TRBD1; v_gene: TRBV24-1; CDR3aa: CATSDTWTGNIQYF; CDR3nt: TGTGCCACCAGTGATACGTGGACAGGGAACATTCAGTACTTC
j_gene: TRBJ1-1; abundance: many; d_gene: -; v_gene: TRBV12-3/TRBV12-4; CDR3aa: CASIWAVNTEAFF; CDR3nt: TGTGCCAGCATTTGGGCAGTGAACACTGAAGCTTTCTTT
j_gene: TRBJ1-2; abundance: many; d_gene: -; v_gene: TRBV6-5; CDR3aa: CASRHDITYGYTF; CDR3nt: TGTGCCAGCAGACACGACATTACCTATGGCTACACCTTC
j_gene: TRBJ2-1; abundance: few; d_gene: TRBD2; v_gene: TRBV9; CDR3aa: CASSVVDSGGASYNEQFF; CDR3nt: TGTGCCAGCAGCGTAGTTGATAGCGGGGGGGCCTCCTACAATGAGCAGTTCTTC
j_gene: TRBJ1-6; abundance: few; d_gene: -; v_gene: TRBV15; CDR3aa: CVTSRDTSNSPLHF; CDR3nt: TGTGTCACCAGCAGAGATACGTCGAATTCACCCCTCCACTTT
j_gene: TRBJ1-1; abundance: many; d_gene: -; v_gene: TRBV7-3; CDR3aa: CASSSLRGAEAFF; CDR3nt: TGTGCCAGCAGCTCCCTAAGGGGGGCTGAAGCTTTCTTT
j_gene: TRBJ1-2; abundance: few; d_gene: -; v_gene: TRBV12-3/TRBV12-4; CDR3aa: CASSPRGEANYGYTF; CDR3nt: TGTGCCAGCAGTCCCCGGGGCGAGGCTAACTATGGCTACACCTTC
j_gene: TRBJ2-3; abundance: many; d_gene: TRBD1; v_gene: TRBV12-3/TRBV12-4; CDR3aa: CASSPPQGATDTQYF; CDR3nt: TGTGCCAGCAGTCCCCCGCAGGGGGCTACAGATACGCAGTATTTT
j_gene: TRBJ1-1; abundance: few; d_gene: TRBD1; v_gene: TRBV4-1; CDR3aa: CASSQPGQGKPEAFF; CDR3nt: TGCGCCAGCAGCCAACCAGGACAGGGGAAACCTGAAGCTTTCTTT
j_gene: TRBJ1-1; abundance: -; d_gene: -; v_gene: TRBV2; CDR3aa: CASSTGRRNTEAFF; CDR3nt: TGTGCCAGCAGTACCGGACGGAGGAACACTGAAGCTTTCTTT
j_gene: TRBJ2-1; abundance: many; d_gene: TRBD1; v_gene: TRBV20-1; CDR3aa: CSAPWDRGYNEQFF; CDR3nt: TGCAGTGCTCCTTGGGACAGGGGTTACAATGAGCAGTTCTTC
j_gene: TRBJ1-1; abundance: -; d_gene: TRBD1; v_gene: TRBV4-1; CDR3aa: CASSPRDREVLRAFF; CDR3nt: TGCGCCAGCAGCCCCCGGGACAGGGAGGTTTTGAGAGCTTTCTTT
j_gene: TRBJ2-2; abundance: -; d_gene: -; v_gene: TRBV7-7; CDR3aa: CASSVSTGELFF; CDR3nt: TGTGCCAGCAGCGTTAGTACCGGGGAGCTGTTTTTT